This T cell receptor (beta chain) is from a study of identical twins (TCRdb year 2016). Regarding the research as a whole: To test whether fetal clonotypes persist, this study deep-sequenced TCR alpha and beta repertoires from monozygotic twins, from unrelated adults of various ages, and from cord blood. Replicate twin experiments were performed at different times using different library preparation protocols to rule out contamination. General study outcomes and caveats: Compared with coincidental sharing between unrelated individuals, out-of-frame TCR alpha sequences shared between twins had an excess of sequences with low generation probability. Excess twin sharing in beta out-of-frame sequences was weaker because fewer shared sequences lowered the signal-to-noise ratio. In monozygotic twins, out-of-frame TCR alpha sharing was systematically underestimated by recombination models, although the models agreed with sharing between unrelated individuals. Fewer insertions were carried by abundant cord blood beta clonotypes; a weaker similar trend was observed in young adult naive repertoires, while no such trend was observed in memory repertoires. Because the same donors could not be followed over many years, the conclusions relied on cross-sectional statistical analysis. Zero-insertion analyses could be partly confounded by invariant T cells such as MAIT and iNKT, though diverse VJ usage argued against such confounding for most clonotypes.

As for this clonotype: Which antigen it targets is not known. It has no much larger one-base neighbor in the sample; base qualities were not kept.

Measured from the cysteine to the phenylalanine, the CDR3 is 16 residues long. Only the CDR3 portion is preserved as DNA: 48 bases, with reading frame beginning at the first base. CDR1 is given as MNHEY and CDR2 as SVGEGT, both from the germline V gene. V lost 5 bases and J lost 1 base, and the count of bases not matched to a germline gene is 7. Every donor in the study was a healthy Caucasian. The twin cohort consisted of three pairs of female monozygotic twins, all aged 18 to 29 years. Positive isolation kits from Invitrogen were used to isolate the CD4+ and CD8+ T cell populations. The method behind the library was 5' RACE. The reads were generated on an Illumina HiSeq 2000. Template switching introduced a universal primer binding site; the final cDNA contained a unique molecular identifier, enabling accurate counting of TCR cDNA molecules. Specific primers in the conserved constant-segment region were used to synthesize first-strand cDNA for TCR alpha and beta chains. To control for contamination, every cDNA library carried two barcodes: a SMART-Mk sample barcode plus Illumina barcodes. TruSeq adapter sequences and Illumina sample barcodes were added in two successive PCR steps. The TCR alpha and beta cDNA libraries were sequenced on the Illumina HiSeq platform using custom primers. The paper's data handling went like this. MiGEC processed the raw reads to extract unique molecular identifiers, while MiXCR was used to determine the CDR3 positions. For each individual, recombination models were inferred using an EM algorithm with the repgenHMM and IGoR tools. The tcR package in R was used for shared clonotype analysis, with sharing normalized by the product of cloneset sizes. To study raw recombination free of thymic and clonal selection effects, out-of-frame nonproductive sequences were analyzed. Using fastp at Q25 and MiXCR, TCRdb reprocessed the public reads and kept productive beta chains. Entries are consolidated by CDR3 protein sequence, retaining the most common genes and DNA. In this record, the V and J calls reflect TCRdb's handling and not the investigators' own analysis. The sample table shows roughly 220,000 distinct CDR3 sequences, and 6.5% to 8% are seen once. The ten largest make up about 14% of the sample.

These data were likewise used in another study, on T cells expressing NK-cell markers. Taken from the second paper: Three sorted T-cell subsets (CD3+CD56+NKG2C+, CD3+CD56+NKG2C- and CD3+CD56-NKG2C+) from about 8 donors had their TCR beta-chain repertoires profiled. Seven of the eight sequenced donors were HCMV-seropositive and one was HCMV-seronegative. In several experiments an anti-gammadeltaTCR antibody was added to restrict sorting to alphabetaTCR-expressing T cells. In more than 5 donors, the dominant CD3+CD56+NKG2C+ clonotypes were found to rank among the top 10 CD8+ clonotypes and to make up 1.0-7.0% of CD8+ T cells. Those dominant clonotypes were again the most abundant among CD3+CD56-NKG2C+ cells in a handful of donors, at about 28.3-60.1%. Whether the expanded NKG2C-expressing T cell clones were specific for HCMV antigens remained unclear. Randomly selected healthy volunteers, three men and five women, were used as the eight sequenced donors. HCMV serostatus was determined by detecting HCMV-specific IgG in serum with a commercial ELISA kit. Reads were demultiplexed and grouped by UMI with MIGEC, and clonotypes were assembled and quantified with MiTCR. Only TCR cDNA sequences supported by at least two reads were kept to exclude erroneous sequences. The tcR package was used for downstream repertoire analysis, and clonotypes were matched across fractions by CDR3 nucleotide sequence plus V segment. Antigen specificity was annotated against VDJdb with VDJmatch, allowing one amino acid substitution in CDR3.

This receptor was obtained from a young woman in good health. The rearrangement joined TRBV6-2 or TRBV6-3 to TRBJ2-5, with 10 middle bases fitting TRBD2. Source material: CD8+ T cells sorted from blood. The DNA is TGTGCCAGCAGTCCTAGACTAGCGGGCTTCCAAGAGACCCAGTACTTC. Translated, this is CASSPRLAGFQETQYF.